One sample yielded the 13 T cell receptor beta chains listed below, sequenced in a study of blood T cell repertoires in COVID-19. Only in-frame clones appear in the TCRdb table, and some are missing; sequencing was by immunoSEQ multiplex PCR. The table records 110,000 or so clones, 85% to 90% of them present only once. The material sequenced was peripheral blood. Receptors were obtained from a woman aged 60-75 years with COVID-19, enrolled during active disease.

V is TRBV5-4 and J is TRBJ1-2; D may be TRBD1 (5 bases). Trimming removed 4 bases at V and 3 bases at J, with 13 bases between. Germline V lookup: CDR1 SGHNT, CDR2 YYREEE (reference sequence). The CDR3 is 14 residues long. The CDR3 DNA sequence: TGTGCCAGCAGCCCCGCGGGGCAGGACTATGGCTACACCTTC. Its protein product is CASSPAGQDYGYTF.

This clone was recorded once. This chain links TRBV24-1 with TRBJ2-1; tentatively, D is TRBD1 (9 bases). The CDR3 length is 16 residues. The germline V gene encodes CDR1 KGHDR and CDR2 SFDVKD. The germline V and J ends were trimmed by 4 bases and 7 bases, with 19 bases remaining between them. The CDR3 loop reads CATSDLAGQGRNEQFF. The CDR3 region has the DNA TGTGCCACCAGTGACTTAGCGGGACAGGGTCGGAATGAGCAGTTCTTC.

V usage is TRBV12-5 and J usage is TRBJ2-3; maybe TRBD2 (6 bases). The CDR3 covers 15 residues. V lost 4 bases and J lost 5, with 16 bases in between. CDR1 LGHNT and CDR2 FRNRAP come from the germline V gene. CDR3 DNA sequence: TGTGCTAGTGGTTACGGGACGGCCGGGGGAGATACGCAGTATTTT. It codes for CASGYGTAGGDTQYF.

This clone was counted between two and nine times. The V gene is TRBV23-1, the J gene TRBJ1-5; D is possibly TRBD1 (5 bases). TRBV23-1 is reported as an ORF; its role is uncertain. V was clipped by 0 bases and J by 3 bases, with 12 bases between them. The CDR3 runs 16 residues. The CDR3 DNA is TGCGCCAGCAGTCAATCGCGGGGCCCTAACAATCAGCCCCAGCATTTT. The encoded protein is CASSQSRGPNNQPQHF.

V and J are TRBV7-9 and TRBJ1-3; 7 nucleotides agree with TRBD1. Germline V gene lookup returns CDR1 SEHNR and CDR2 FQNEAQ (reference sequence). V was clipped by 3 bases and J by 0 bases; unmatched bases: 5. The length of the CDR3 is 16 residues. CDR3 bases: TGTGCCAGCAGCTTCGGGACAGTGCTCTCTGGAAACACCATATATTTT. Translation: CASSFGTVLSGNTIYF.

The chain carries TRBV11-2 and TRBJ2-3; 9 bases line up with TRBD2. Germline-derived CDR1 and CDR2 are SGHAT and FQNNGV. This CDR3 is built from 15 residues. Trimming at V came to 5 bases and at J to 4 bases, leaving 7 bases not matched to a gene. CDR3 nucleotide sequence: TGTGCCAGCAGCCCAGGACTAGCGAGGCCAGATACGCAGTATTTT. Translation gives CASSPGLARPDTQYF.

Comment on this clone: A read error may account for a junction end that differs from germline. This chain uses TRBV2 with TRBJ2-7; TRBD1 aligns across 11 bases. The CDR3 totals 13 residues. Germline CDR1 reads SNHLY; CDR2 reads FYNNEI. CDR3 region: CASRTRGQGAGDF. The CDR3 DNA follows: TGTGCCAGCAGGACGCGTGGACAGGGGGCAGGTGATTTC.

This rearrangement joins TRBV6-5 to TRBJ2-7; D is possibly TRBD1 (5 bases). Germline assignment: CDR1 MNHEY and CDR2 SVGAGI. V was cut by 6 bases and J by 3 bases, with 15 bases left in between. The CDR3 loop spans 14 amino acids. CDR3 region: CASSYDSFFYEQYF. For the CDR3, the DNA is TGTGCCAGCAGCTACGACAGTTTTTTCTACGAGCAGTACTTC.

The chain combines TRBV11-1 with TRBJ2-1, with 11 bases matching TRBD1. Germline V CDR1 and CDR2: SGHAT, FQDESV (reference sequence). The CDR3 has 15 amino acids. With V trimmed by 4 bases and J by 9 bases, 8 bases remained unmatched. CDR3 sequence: CASSSPGQGEIEQFF. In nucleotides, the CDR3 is TGTGCCAGCAGCTCTCCGGGACAGGGGGAAATTGAGCAGTTCTTC.

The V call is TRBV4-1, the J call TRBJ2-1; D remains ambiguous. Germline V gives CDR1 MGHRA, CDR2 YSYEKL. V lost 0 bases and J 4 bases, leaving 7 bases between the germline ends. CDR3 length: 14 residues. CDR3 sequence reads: CASSQESVYNEQFF. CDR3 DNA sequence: TGCGCCAGCAGCCAAGAATCCGTGTACAATGAGCAGTTCTTC.

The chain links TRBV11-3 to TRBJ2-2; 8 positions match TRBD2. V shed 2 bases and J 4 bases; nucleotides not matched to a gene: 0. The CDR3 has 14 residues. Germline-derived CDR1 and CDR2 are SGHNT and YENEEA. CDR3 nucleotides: TGTGCCAGCAGCTTACTAGCGGGCACCGGGGAGCTGTTTTTT. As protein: CASSLLAGTGELFF.

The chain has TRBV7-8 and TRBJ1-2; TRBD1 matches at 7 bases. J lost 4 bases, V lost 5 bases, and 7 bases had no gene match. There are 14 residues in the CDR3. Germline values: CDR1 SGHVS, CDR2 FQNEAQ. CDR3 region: CASSQMTGTYGYTF. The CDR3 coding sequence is TGTGCCAGCAGCCAAATGACAGGGACCTATGGCTACACCTTC. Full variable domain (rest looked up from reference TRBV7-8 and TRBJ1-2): GAGVSQSPRYKVAKRGQDVALRCDPISGHVSLFWYQQALGQGPEFLTYFQNEAQLDKSGLPSDRFFAERPEGSVSTLKIQRTQQEDSAVYLCASSQMTGTYGYTFGSGTRLTVV.

CDR3 sequence (DNA): TGTGCCAGCAGTCGAAGACAGGGGGCGGGCTACGAGCAGTACTTC. Residues: CASSRRQGAGYEQYF. This chain joins TRBV27 and TRBJ2-7, with 10 bases that match TRBD1. The junction had 7 bases not matched to a gene; V was cut back by 5 bases and J by 3 bases. CDR3 length: 15 amino acids. Germline V gene sequence: CDR1 MNHEY, CDR2 SMNVEV (reference sequence).